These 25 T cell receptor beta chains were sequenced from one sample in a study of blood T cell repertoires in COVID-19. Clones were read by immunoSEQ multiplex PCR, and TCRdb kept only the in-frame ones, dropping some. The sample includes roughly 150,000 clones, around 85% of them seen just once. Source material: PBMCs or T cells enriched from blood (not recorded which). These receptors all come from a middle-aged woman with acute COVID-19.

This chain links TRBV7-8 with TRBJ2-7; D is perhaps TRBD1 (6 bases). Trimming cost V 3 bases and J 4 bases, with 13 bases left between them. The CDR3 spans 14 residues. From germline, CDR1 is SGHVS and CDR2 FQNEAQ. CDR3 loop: CASSFRDTNYEQYF. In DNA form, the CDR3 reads TGTGCCAGCAGCTTTCGGGACACCAATTACGAGCAGTACTTC.

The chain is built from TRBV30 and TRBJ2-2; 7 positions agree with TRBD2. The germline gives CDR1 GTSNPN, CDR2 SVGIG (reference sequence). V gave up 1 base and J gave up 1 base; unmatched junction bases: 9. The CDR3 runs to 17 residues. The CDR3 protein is CAWSEDSGLENTGELFF. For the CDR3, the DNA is TGTGCCTGGAGTGAGGATAGCGGGCTCGAGAACACCGGGGAGCTGTTTTTT.

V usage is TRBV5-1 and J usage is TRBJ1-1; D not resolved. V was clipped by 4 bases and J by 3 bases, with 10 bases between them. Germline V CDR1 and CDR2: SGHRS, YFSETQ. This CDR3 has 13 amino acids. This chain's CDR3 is CASSPEVYTEAFF. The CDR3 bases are TGCGCCAGCAGCCCGGAGGTCTACACTGAAGCTTTCTTT.

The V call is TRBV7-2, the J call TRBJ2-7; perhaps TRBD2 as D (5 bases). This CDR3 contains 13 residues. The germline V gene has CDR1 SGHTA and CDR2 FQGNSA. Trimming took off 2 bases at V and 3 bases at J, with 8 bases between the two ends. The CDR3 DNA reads TGTGCCAGCAGCTTAAGCGAGGGCTACGAGCAGTACTTC. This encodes CASSLSEGYEQYF.

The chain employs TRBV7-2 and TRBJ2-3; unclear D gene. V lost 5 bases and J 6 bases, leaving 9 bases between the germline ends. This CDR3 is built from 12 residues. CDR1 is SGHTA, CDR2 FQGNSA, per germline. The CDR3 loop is CASSPLSDTQYF. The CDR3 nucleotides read TGTGCCAGCAGCCCCCTGAGCGATACGCAGTATTTT.

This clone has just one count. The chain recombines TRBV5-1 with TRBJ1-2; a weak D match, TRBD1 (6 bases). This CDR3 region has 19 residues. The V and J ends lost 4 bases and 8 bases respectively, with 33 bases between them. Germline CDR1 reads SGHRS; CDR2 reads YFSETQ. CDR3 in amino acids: CASSVVSGTYRDTTLGYTF. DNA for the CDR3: TGCGCCAGCAGCGTTGTAAGTGGGACCTACCGGGACACAACACTCGGCTACACCTTC.

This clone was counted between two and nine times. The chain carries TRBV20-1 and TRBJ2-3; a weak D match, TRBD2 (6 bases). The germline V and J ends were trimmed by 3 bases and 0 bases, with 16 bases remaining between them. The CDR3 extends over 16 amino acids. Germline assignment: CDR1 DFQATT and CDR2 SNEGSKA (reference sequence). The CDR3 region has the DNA TGCAGTGCTAGTGCGTCGGGCGGGGCTAGCACAGATACGCAGTATTTT. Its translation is CSASASGGASTDTQYF.

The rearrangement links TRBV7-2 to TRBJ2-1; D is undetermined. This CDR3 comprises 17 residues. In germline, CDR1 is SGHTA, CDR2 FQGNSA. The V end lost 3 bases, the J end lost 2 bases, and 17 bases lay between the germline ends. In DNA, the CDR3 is TGTGCCAGCAGCTTCCCCCTCGTGCGGCGGACCTACAATGAGCAGTTCTTC. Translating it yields CASSFPLVRRTYNEQFF.

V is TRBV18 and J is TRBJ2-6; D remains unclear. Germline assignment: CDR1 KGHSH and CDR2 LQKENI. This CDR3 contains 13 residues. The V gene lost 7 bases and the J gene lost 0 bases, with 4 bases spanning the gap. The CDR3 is CASFYSGANVLTF. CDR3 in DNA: TGTGCCAGCTTTTACTCTGGGGCCAACGTCCTGACTTTC. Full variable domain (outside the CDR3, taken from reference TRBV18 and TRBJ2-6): NAGVMQNPRHLVRRRGQEARLRCSPMKGHSHVYWYRQLPEEGLKFMVYLQKENIIDESGMPKERFSAEFPKEGPSILRIQQVVRGDSAAYFCASFYSGANVLTFGAGSRLTVL.

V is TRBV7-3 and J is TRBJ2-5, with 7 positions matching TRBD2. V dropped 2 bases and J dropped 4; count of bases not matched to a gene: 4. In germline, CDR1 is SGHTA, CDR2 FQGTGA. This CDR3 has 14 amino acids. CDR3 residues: CASSLHGEGETQYF. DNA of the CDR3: TGTGCCAGCAGCTTACATGGGGAGGGAGAGACCCAGTACTTC.

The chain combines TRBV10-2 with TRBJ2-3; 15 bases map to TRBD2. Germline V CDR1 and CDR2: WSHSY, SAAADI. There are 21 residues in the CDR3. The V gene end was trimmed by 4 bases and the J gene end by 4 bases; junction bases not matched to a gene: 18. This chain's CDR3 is CASSGPTPGLAGGPSPDTQYF. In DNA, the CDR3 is TGCGCCAGCAGTGGGCCGACTCCGGGACTAGCGGGAGGCCCGTCCCCAGATACGCAGTATTTT.

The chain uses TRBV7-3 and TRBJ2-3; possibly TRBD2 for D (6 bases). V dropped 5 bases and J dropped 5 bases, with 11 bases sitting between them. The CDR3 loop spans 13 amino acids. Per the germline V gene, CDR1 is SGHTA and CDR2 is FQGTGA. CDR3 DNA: TGTGCCAGCAGCAAGCGGAGGGGAGATACGCAGTATTTT. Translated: CASSKRRGDTQYF.

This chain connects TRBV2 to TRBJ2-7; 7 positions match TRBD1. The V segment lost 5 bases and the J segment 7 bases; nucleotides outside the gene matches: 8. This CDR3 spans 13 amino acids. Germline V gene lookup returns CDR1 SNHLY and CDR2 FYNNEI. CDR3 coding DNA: TGTGCCAGCAGTCTAGGACAGGAGGTTGAGCAGTACGTC. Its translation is CASSLGQEVEQYV.

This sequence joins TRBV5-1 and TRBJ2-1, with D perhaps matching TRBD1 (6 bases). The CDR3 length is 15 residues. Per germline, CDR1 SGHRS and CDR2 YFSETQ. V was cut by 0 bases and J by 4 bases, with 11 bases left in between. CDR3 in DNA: TGCGCCAGCAGCTTGGGACAGGTTGGGTACAATGAGCAGTTCTTC. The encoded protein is CASSLGQVGYNEQFF.

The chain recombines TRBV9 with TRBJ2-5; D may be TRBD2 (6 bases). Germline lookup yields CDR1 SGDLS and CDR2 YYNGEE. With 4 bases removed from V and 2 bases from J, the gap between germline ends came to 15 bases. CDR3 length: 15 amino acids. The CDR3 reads CASSRQPGDQETQYF. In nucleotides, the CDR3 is TGTGCCAGCAGCCGCCAGCCGGGAGATCAAGAGACCCAGTACTTC.

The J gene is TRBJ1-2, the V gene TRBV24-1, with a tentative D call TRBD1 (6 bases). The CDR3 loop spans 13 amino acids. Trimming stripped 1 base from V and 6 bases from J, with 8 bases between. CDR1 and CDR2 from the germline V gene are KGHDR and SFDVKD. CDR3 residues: CATSDFGGHGYTF. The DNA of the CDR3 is TGTGCCACCAGTGATTTTGGGGGCCATGGCTACACCTTC.

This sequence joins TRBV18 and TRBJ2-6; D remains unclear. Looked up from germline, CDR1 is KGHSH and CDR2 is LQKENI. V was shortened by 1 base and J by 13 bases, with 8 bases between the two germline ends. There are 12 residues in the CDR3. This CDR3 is CASSPLAEVLTF. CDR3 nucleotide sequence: TGTGCCAGCTCACCACTCGCAGAAGTCCTGACTTTC.

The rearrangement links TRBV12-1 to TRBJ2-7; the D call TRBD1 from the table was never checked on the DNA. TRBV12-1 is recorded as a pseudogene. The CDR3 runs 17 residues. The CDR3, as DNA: TGTGCCAGCAGCTTTAATGCAGGGAACCCTGGCTCCTACGAGCAGTACTTC. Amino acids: CASSFNAGNPGSYEQYF.

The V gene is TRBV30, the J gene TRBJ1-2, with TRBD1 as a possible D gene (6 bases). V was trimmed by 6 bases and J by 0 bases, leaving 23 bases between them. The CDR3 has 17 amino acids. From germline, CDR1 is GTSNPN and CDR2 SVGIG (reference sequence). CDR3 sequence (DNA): TGTGCCTGCCCCCGGGCGGACAGTGGAGCTACTAACTATGGCTACACCTTC. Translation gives CACPRADSGATNYGYTF.

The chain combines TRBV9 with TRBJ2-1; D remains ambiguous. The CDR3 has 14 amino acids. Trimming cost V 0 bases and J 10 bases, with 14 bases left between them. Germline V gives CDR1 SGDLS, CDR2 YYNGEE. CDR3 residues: CASSVGVTSSEQFF. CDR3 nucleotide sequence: TGTGCCAGCAGCGTAGGGGTGACATCATCGGAGCAGTTCTTC.

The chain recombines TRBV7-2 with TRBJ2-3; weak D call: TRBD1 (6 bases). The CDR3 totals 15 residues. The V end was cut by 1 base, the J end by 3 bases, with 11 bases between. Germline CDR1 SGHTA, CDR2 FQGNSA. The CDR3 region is CASSLVGGGTDTQYF. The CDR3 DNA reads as TGTGCCAGCAGCTTAGTTGGGGGCGGGACAGATACGCAGTATTTT.

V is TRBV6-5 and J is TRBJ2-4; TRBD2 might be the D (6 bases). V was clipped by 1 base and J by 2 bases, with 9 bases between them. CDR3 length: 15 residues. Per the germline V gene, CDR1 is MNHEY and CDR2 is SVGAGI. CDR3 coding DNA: TGTGCCAGCAGTTACTTGGCGGGATCCAAAAACATTCAGTACTTC. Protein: CASSYLAGSKNIQYF.

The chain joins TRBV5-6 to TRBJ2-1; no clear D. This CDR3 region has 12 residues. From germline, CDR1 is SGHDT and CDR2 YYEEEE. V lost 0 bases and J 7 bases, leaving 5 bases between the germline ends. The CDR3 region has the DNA TGTGCCAGCAGCTTGGCCGAGAATGAGCAGTTCTTC. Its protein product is CASSLAENEQFF.

The CDR3 loop is CASSFEESNTEAFF. In DNA form, the CDR3 reads TGTGCCAGCAGCTTTGAAGAGAGTAACACTGAAGCTTTCTTT. The chain carries TRBV7-8 and TRBJ1-1, with D uncertain. V was clipped by 3 bases and J by 2 bases, with 10 bases between them. Germline V lookup: CDR1 SGHVS, CDR2 FQNEAQ. The CDR3 is made up of 14 amino acids.

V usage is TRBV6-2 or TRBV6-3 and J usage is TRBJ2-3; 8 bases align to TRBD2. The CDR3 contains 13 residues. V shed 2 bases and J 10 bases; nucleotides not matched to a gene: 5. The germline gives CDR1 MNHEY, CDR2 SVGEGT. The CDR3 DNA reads TGTGCCAGCAGTTACGGGGGCGGGAGGTCGCAGTATTTT. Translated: CASSYGGGRSQYF.